These 27 T cell receptor beta chains originate from one sample sequenced in a study of blood T cell repertoires in COVID-19. The protocol was immunoSEQ multiplex PCR, while the TCRdb copy is restricted to in-frame clones and leaves out a portion. The data contain around 300,000 clones, roughly 90% of them singletons. The sample consisted of peripheral blood. Receptors originate from a woman in her 30s with COVID-19, enrolled during active disease.

This clone showed up many times. The rearrangement joins TRBV4-1 to TRBJ2-2, with TRBD1 matching over 9 bases. Germline lookup yields CDR1 MGHRA and CDR2 YSYEKL. This CDR3 spans 16 amino acids. V lost 0 bases and J lost 7; bases outside the gene matches: 6. CDR3 nucleotide sequence: TGCGCCAGCAGCCAAGATGGGACAGGGTTTAACGGGGAGCTGTTTTTT. Its translation is CASSQDGTGFNGELFF.

This clone was seen only a few times. Other DNA sequences in the sample encode the same CDR3. V is TRBV5-1 and J is TRBJ2-7; D perhaps matches TRBD1 (6 bases). V lost 4 bases to trimming and J lost 3 bases, with 20 bases between them. The CDR3 sequence is 16 residues long. Per the germline V gene, CDR1 is SGHRS and CDR2 is YFSETQ. The CDR3 spells CASSPPRTGSSYEQYF. CDR3 bases: TGCGCCAGCAGCCCCCCCAGAACAGGGAGTAGCTACGAGCAGTACTTC.

The V call is TRBV7-9, the J call TRBJ1-4, with a tentative D call TRBD1 (5 bases). The CDR3 length is 17 residues. Deletions cut 2 bases from V and 2 bases from J, with 15 bases between. Germline-derived CDR1 and CDR2 are SEHNR and FQNEAQ (reference sequence). In DNA form, the CDR3 reads TGTGCCAGCAGCTTAAGAGTCGGGGGAGCGACTAATGAAAAACTGTTTTTT. Its protein is CASSLRVGGATNEKLFF.

This sequence joins TRBV29-1 and TRBJ1-2; D may be TRBD1 (5 bases). The germline V and J ends were trimmed by 4 bases and 4 bases, with 7 bases remaining between them. From germline, CDR1 is SQVTM and CDR2 ANQGSEA. CDR3 length: 11 amino acids. CDR3 in DNA: TGCAGCGTTGCGACAGTCTATGGCTACACCTTC. Amino acids: CSVATVYGYTF.

This chain connects TRBV29-1 to TRBJ2-1, with TRBD2 matching 12 bases. Trimming removed 4 bases from V and 6 bases from J; junction bases left unmatched: 7. There are 15 residues in the CDR3. Germline V lookup: CDR1 SQVTM, CDR2 ANQGSEA. The CDR3 is CSVAGLAGPTNEQFF. The DNA for the CDR3 is TGCAGCGTTGCTGGACTAGCGGGACCAACCAATGAGCAGTTCTTC.

The rearrangement links TRBV15 to TRBJ2-1; D is perhaps TRBD2 (6 bases). The V gene lost 0 bases and the J gene lost 0 bases, with 18 bases spanning the gap. The CDR3 is 19 amino acids. Germline CDR1 is LNHNV and CDR2 is YYDKDF (reference sequence). CDR3 residues: CATSRDWEARLRSYNEQFF. CDR3 nucleotide sequence: TGTGCCACCAGCAGAGATTGGGAGGCGCGCCTACGCTCCTACAATGAGCAGTTCTTC.

A remark on this clone: The sample carries other DNA sequences with the same CDR3. The V and J genes are TRBV4-1 and TRBJ1-1, with D possibly TRBD1 on 5 matching bases. CDR1 is MGHRA and CDR2 is YSYEKL in the germline V gene. The CDR3 runs to 13 residues. Trimming removed 5 bases at V and 1 base at J, with 8 bases between. CDR3 DNA: TGCGCCAGCAGCGGACAACAGAACACTGAAGCTTTCTTT. Translating it yields CASSGQQNTEAFF.

The chain employs TRBV6-2 or TRBV6-3 and TRBJ1-1, with TRBD1 identical over 7 bases. Germline values: CDR1 MNHEY, CDR2 SVGEGT. Losses at the gene ends were 6 bases for V and 8 bases for J; bases not matched to a gene: 3. The CDR3 length is 11 residues. The CDR3 loop is CASSRDREAFF. The CDR3 nucleotides are TGTGCCAGCAGCCGGGACAGAGAAGCTTTCTTT.

The CDR3 DNA reads as TGTGCCAGTAGTATAAGGGGGGGTACCTACAATGAGCAGTTCTTC. Translated, it gives CASSIRGGTYNEQFF. This chain uses TRBV19 with TRBJ2-1, with D possibly TRBD2 on 7 matching bases. The CDR3 extends over 15 amino acids. V lost 2 bases, J lost 2 bases, and 10 bases lay in between. The V gene's germline CDR1 is LNHDA and CDR2 SQIVND (reference sequence).

This clone is a singleton in its sample. As DNA, the CDR3 is TGCGCCAGCAGCTTGGAAGGCAGGAGGACTGAAGCTTTCTTT. Its translation: CASSLEGRRTEAFF. This chain links TRBV5-1 with TRBJ1-1; unclear D gene. Germline V gene sequence: CDR1 SGHRS, CDR2 YFSETQ. This CDR3 is 14 amino acids long. The V end was cut by 0 bases, the J end by 5 bases, with 11 bases between.

The J gene is TRBJ1-2, the V gene TRBV29-1, with 7 positions matching TRBD1. The CDR3 runs 12 residues. Germline V CDR1 and CDR2: SQVTM, ANQGSEA. With 7 bases clipped from V and 2 bases from J, the junction kept 4 bases outside the gene matches. The CDR3 spells CSGGTDNYGYTF. CDR3 DNA sequence: TGCAGCGGTGGGACAGACAACTATGGCTACACCTTC.

This chain joins TRBV21-1 and TRBJ2-1; TRBD1, the table's D call, was not compared with the DNA. TRBV21-1 is designated a pseudogene. The CDR3 contains 15 residues. CDR3 nucleotide sequence: TGTGCCAGCAGCAATCAGAACAGCTCCTACAATGAGCAGTTCTTC. This gives the protein CASSNQNSSYNEQFF.

The V call is TRBV6-1, the J call TRBJ2-7; 8 bases are a match to TRBD2. CDR1 and CDR2 (germline): MNHNS, SASEGT. The V gene end was trimmed by 2 bases and the J gene end by 2 bases; junction bases not matched to a gene: 11. This CDR3 spans 17 amino acids. CDR3 sequence: CASSESGPGAGAYEQYF. CDR3 coding DNA: TGTGCCAGCAGTGAATCGGGGCCGGGAGCGGGGGCCTACGAGCAGTACTTC.

The V gene is TRBV6-4, the J gene TRBJ1-1; unclear D gene. CDR1 MRHNA and CDR2 SNTAGT come from the germline V gene. Trimming shortened V by 8 bases and J by 1 base, and 14 bases separated the two germline ends. This CDR3 is 14 amino acids long. In DNA form, the CDR3 reads TGTGCCAGCTCAGAGGGATGGGGGAACACTGAAGCTTTCTTT. Its translation: CASSEGWGNTEAFF.

The chain couples TRBV6-5 to TRBJ2-7, with 8 bases aligning to TRBD2. Germline V CDR1 and CDR2: MNHEY, SVGAGI. Trimming removed 10 bases from V and 0 bases from J; junction bases left unmatched: 11. CDR3 length equals 15 residues. The CDR3 is CATAGGSFSSYEQYF. The CDR3, as DNA: TGTGCCACCGCGGGAGGCAGTTTCTCCTCCTACGAGCAGTACTTC.

The rearrangement joins TRBV3-1 (or the pseudogene TRBV3-2) to TRBJ1-4; D unresolved. Germline CDR1 and CDR2: LGHDT and YNNKEL (reference sequence). CDR3 size: 16 residues. The V gene lost 1 base and the J gene lost 3 bases, with 12 bases spanning the gap. Here the CDR3 reads CASSQGAPASNEKLFF. CDR3 nucleotides: TGTGCCAGCAGCCAAGGGGCTCCGGCCTCTAATGAAAAACTGTTTTTT.

The rearrangement links TRBV6-5 to TRBJ1-3; possible D gene TRBD1, 5 bases. Germline V lookup: CDR1 MNHEY, CDR2 SVGAGI. The V gene lost 0 bases and the J gene lost 4 bases, with 13 bases spanning the gap. The CDR3 covers 16 residues. The CDR3 reads CASSYSKPGRGNTIYF. Written as DNA, the CDR3 is TGTGCCAGCAGTTACTCGAAGCCAGGGCGGGGAAACACCATATATTTT.

V and J are TRBV19 and TRBJ2-1, with a possible D match to TRBD2 (5 bases). The CDR3 is 16 residues long. Trimming removed 5 bases from V and 0 bases from J, with 14 bases in between. The V gene's germline CDR1 is LNHDA and CDR2 SQIVND (reference sequence). The CDR3 DNA follows: TGTGCCAGTAGTTGGGCGGGTAGCGCCTCCTACAATGAGCAGTTCTTC. As protein: CASSWAGSASYNEQFF.

The rearrangement joins TRBV21-1 to TRBJ1-6; the D call TRBD1 from the table was never checked on the DNA. TRBV21-1 is termed a pseudogene. The CDR3 length is 18 residues. The CDR3 DNA is TGTGCCCGAATTAGGGGGTGGACTCCCGCCCACACAAATTCACCCCTCCACTTT. This translates into CARIRGWTPAHTNSPLHF.

The chain carries TRBV6-5 and TRBJ1-1, with 7 bases identical to TRBD1. The germline V gene encodes CDR1 MNHEY and CDR2 SVGAGI. The CDR3 is made up of 14 amino acids. V trimming: 4 bases; J trimming: 4 bases; junction bases outside the gene matches: 6. The CDR3 here is CASSSQGQGTEAFF. CDR3 bases: TGTGCCAGCAGTTCACAGGGGCAGGGCACTGAAGCTTTCTTT.

The chain has TRBV27 and TRBJ1-2; TRBD1 matches 7 bases. V shed 3 bases and J 2 bases; nucleotides not matched to a gene: 9. Germline assignment: CDR1 MNHEY and CDR2 SMNVEV (reference sequence). CDR3 length equals 16 residues. The DNA of the CDR3 is TGTGCCAGCAGTTTTAGCAAGGGGGCGGGCAACTATGGCTACACCTTC. Its protein product is CASSFSKGAGNYGYTF.

This sequence joins TRBV5-4 and TRBJ1-1; TRBD1 is a possible D gene (5 bases). The V end was cut by 4 bases, the J end by 4 bases, with 11 bases between. This CDR3 is 13 amino acids long. The germline CDR1 and CDR2 sequences are SGHNT and YYREEE (reference sequence). This chain's CDR3 is CASSPVGGTEAFF. DNA for the CDR3: TGTGCCAGCAGCCCCGTGGGGGGCACTGAAGCTTTCTTT.

This clone appeared a single time. The chain recombines TRBV10-3 with TRBJ1-5, with 7 bases aligning to TRBD1. V lost 0 bases and J lost 7; bases outside the gene matches: 6. Looked up from germline, CDR1 is ENHRY and CDR2 is SYGVKD. CDR3 length: 15 residues. The CDR3 sequence: CAISESPQGEQPQHF. As DNA, the CDR3 is TGTGCCATCAGTGAGTCACCCCAGGGGGAACAGCCCCAGCATTTT.

The gene calls are TRBV5-4 and TRBJ1-1, with a weak D call TRBD1 (6 bases). Per the germline V gene, CDR1 is SGHNT and CDR2 is YYREEE (reference sequence). Trimming left V 0 bases short and J 0 bases short, with 12 bases between. CDR3 size: 16 residues. CDR3 nucleotides: TGTGCCAGCAGCTTGGGGAGGGGGGGGATGAACACTGAAGCTTTCTTT. It specifies CASSLGRGGMNTEAFF.

This clone showed up just a few times. The V and J genes are TRBV2 and TRBJ1-1; D may be TRBD1 (5 bases). Trimming stripped 2 bases from V and 4 bases from J, with 14 bases between. Looked up from germline, CDR1 is SNHLY and CDR2 is FYNNEI. CDR3 size: 15 residues. This CDR3 reads CASSESGVQGTEAFF. The CDR3 DNA follows: TGTGCCAGCAGTGAATCTGGGGTTCAGGGCACTGAAGCTTTCTTT.

The V call is TRBV15, the J call TRBJ2-7; D is perhaps TRBD1 (6 bases). V lost 1 base to trimming and J lost 2 bases, with 9 bases between them. Germline CDR1 reads LNHNV; CDR2 reads YYDKDF (reference sequence). This CDR3 comprises 14 residues. CDR3 DNA: TGTGCCACCAGCAGAGCACAGGGCCCCTACGAGCAGTACTTC. Its translation: CATSRAQGPYEQYF.

This chain joins TRBV18 and TRBJ2-3; 7 bases align to TRBD2. CDR3 length: 16 residues. Germline V gives CDR1 KGHSH, CDR2 LQKENI. The ends lost 0 bases at V and 0 bases at J; junction bases unmatched: 3. CDR3: CASSPPTSVSTDTQYF. The CDR3 region has the DNA TGTGCCAGCTCACCACCCACTAGCGTGAGCACAGATACGCAGTATTTT.